The present entry profiles one TCR beta chain with its context. What it binds is unknown. The data belong to a study of blood T cells in healthy people across ages. Study-level results: Naive T cell percentage showed a strong correlation with the diversity of TCR beta.

Germline CDR1 is SNHLY and CDR2 is FYNNEI. V shed 3 bases, J shed 5 bases, and the junction held 6 bases outside the gene matches. The CDR3 is 15 amino acids. Together with a sample-barcoded 5' primer, a J-beta primer mix was included in a second PCR lasting about 7 to 11 cycles. TCRdb independently ran MiXCR on the 5' RACE reads; one entry per CDR3 protein. The table shows approximately 790,000 distinct CDR3 sequences, with about 62% occurring only once. The chain recombines TRBV2 with TRBJ2-5, with 10 positions matching TRBD2. The sequenced sample consisted of blood. This sequence originates from a man in his thirties or forties in good health. As DNA, the CDR3 is TGTGCCAGCAGTGACGGGACTAGCGACTGGGAGACCCAGTACTTC. This sequence encodes CASSDGTSDWETQYF. Looking up the rest from reference TRBV2 and TRBJ2-5 gives the full variable domain: EPEVTQTPSHQVTQMGQEVILRCVPISNHLYFYWYRQILGQKVEFLVSFYNNEISEKSEIFDDQFSVERPDGSNFTLKIRSTKLEDSAMYFCASSDGTSDWETQYFGPGTRLLVL.